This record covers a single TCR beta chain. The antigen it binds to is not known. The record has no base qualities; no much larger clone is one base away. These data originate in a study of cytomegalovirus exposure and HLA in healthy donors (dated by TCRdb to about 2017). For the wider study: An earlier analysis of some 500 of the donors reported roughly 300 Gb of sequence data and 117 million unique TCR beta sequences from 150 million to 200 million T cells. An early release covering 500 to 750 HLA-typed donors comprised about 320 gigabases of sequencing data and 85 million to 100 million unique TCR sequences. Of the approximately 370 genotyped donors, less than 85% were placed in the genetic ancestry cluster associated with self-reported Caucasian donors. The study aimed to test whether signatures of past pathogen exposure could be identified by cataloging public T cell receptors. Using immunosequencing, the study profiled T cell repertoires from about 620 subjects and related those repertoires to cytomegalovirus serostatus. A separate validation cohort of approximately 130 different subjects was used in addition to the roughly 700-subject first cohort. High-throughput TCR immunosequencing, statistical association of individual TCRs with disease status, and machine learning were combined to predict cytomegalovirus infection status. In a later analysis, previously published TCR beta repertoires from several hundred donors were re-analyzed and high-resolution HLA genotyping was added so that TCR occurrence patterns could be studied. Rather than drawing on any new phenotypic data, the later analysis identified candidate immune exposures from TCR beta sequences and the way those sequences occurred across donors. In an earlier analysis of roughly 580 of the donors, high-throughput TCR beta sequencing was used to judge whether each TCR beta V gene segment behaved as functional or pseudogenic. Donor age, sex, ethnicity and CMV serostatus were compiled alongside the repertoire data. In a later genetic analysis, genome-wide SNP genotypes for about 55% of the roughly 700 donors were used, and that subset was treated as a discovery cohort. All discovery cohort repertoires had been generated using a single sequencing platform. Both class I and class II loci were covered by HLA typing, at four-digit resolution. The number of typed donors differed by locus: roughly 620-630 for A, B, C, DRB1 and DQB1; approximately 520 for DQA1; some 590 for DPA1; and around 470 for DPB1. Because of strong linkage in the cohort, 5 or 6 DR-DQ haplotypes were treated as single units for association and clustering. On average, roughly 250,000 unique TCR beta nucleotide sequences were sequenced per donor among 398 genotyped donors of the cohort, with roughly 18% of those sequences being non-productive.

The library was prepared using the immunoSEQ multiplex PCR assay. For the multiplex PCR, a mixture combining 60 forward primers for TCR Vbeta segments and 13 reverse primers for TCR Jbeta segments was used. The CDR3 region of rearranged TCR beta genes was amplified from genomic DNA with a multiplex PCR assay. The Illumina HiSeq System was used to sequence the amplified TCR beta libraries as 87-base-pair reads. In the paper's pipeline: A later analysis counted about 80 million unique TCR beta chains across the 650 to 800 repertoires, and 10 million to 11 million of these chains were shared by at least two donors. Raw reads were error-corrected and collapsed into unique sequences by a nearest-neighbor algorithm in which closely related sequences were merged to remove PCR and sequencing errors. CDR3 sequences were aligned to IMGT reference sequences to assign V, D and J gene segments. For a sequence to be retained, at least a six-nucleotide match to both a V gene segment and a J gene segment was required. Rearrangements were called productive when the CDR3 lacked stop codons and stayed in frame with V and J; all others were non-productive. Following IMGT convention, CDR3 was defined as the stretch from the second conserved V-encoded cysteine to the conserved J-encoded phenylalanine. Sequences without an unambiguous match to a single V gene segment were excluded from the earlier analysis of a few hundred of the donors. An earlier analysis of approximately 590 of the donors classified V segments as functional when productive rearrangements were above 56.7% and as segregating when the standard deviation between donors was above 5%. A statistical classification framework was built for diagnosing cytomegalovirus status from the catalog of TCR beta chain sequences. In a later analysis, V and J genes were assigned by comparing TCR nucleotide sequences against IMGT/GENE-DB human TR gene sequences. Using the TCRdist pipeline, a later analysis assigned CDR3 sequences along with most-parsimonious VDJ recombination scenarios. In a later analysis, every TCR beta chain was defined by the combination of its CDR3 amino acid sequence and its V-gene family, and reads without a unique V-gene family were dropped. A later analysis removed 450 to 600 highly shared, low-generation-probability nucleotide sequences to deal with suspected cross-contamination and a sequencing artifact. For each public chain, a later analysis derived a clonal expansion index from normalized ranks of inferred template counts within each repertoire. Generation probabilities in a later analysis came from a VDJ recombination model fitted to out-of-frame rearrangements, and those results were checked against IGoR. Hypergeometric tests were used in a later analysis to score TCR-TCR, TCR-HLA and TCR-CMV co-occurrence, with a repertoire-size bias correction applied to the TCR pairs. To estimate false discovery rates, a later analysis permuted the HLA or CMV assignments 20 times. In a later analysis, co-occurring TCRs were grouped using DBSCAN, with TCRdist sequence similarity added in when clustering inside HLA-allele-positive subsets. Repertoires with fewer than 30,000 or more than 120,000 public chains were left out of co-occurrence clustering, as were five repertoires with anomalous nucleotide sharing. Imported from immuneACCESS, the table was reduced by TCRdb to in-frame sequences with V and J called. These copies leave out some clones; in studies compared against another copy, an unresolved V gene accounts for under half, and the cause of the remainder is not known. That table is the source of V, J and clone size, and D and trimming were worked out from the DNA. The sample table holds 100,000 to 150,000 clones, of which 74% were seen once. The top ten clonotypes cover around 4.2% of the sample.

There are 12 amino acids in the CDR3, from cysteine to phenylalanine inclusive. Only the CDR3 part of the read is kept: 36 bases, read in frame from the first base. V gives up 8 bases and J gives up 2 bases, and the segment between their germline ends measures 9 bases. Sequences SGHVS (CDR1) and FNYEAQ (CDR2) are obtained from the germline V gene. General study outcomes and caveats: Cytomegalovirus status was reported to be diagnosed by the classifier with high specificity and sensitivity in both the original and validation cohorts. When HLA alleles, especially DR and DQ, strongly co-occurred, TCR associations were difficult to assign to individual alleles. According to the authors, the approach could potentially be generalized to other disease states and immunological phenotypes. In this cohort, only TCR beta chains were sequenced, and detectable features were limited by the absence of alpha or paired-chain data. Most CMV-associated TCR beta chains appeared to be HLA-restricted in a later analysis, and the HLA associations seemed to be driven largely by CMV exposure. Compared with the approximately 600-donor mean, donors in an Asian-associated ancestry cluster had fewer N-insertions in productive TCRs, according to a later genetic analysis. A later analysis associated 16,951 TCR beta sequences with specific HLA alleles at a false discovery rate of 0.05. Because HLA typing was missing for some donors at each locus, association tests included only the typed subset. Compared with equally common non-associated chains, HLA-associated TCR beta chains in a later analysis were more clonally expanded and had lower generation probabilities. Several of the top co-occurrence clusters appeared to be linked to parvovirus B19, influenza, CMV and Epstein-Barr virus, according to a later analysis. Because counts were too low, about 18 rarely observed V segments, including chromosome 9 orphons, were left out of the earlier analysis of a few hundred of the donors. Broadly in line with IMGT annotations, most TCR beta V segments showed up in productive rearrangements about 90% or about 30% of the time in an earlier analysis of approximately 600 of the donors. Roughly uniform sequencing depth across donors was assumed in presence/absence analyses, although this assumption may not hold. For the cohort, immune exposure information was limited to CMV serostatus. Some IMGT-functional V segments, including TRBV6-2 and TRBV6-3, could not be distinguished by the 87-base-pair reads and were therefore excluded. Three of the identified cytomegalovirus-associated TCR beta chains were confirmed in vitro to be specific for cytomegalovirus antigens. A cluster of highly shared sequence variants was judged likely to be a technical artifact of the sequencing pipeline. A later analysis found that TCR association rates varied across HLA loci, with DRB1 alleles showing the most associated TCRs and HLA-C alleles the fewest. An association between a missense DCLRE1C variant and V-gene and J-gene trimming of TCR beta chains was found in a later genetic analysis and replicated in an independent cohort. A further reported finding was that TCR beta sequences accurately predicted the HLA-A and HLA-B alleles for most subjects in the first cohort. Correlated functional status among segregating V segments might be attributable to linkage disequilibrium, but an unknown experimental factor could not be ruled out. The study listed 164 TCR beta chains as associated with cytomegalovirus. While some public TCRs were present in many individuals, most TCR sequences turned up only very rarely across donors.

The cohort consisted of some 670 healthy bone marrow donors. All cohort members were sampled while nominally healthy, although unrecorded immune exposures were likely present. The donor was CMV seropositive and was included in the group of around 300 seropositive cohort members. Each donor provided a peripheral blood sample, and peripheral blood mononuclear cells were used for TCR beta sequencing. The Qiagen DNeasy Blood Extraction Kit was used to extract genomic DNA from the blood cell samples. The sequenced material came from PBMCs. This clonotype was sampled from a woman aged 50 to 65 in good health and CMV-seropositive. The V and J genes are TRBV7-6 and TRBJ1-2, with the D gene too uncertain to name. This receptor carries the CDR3 CASGAGNYGYTF. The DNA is TGTGCCAGCGGTGCGGGGAACTATGGCTACACCTTC. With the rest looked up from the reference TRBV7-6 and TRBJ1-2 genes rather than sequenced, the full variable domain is GAGVSQSPRYKVTKRGQDVALRCDPISGHVSLYWYRQALGQGPEFLTYFNYEAQQDKSGLPNDRFSAERPEGSISTLTIQRTEQRDSAMYRCASGAGNYGYTFGSGTRLTVV.